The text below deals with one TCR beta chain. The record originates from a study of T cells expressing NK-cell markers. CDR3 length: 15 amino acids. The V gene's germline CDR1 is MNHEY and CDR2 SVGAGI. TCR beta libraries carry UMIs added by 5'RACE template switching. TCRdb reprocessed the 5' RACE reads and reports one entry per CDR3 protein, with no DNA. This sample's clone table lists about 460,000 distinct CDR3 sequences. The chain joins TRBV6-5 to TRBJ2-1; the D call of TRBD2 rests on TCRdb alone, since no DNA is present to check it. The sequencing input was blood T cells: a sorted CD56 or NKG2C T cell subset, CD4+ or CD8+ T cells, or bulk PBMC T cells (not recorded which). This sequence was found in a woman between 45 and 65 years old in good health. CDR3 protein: CASSFRSGRGYEQFF.